These 3 T cell receptor beta chains were all obtained from the same sample, sequenced in a study of identical twins. Using its own MiXCR run on the 5' RACE reads, TCRdb lists one record per CDR3 protein. The data hold 300,000 to 400,000 distinct CDR3 sequences, with approximately 13% observed a single time. This same sample was also taken into another study, of yellow fever vaccine responses in identical twins.

Material: CD8+ T cells sorted from blood. The receptors come from a woman younger than 35 in good health.

This clonotype was seen only a few times. The chain links TRBV28 to TRBJ2-7; unclear D gene. The CDR3 totals 11 residues. V lost 3 bases, J lost 5 bases, and 5 bases lay in between. CDR1 MDHEN and CDR2 SYDVKM come from the germline V gene. The CDR3 nucleotides read TGTGCCAGCAGTTTCAGTAACGAGCAGTACGTC. Its translation is CASSFSNEQYV.

This clonotype came up a few times. The chain joins TRBV20-1 to TRBJ2-7; TRBD2 is a possible D gene (5 bases). Trimming left V 0 bases short and J 2 bases short, with 11 bases between. Germline-derived CDR1 and CDR2 are DFQATT and SNEGSKA (reference sequence). The CDR3 consists of 14 residues. The CDR3 loop is CSARDRGKAYEQYF. The CDR3 nucleotides are TGCAGTGCTAGAGATCGAGGGAAGGCCTACGAGCAGTACTTC.

The chain employs TRBV15 and TRBJ1-2; tentatively, D is TRBD1 (6 bases). Trimming removed 4 bases from V and 5 bases from J, with 8 bases in between. This CDR3 comprises 12 residues. Germline V gene lookup returns CDR1 LNHNV and CDR2 YYDKDF (reference sequence). CDR3 protein: CATSTGQYGYTF. CDR3 DNA: TGTGCCACCAGCACCGGACAGTATGGCTACACCTTC.